This TCR beta chain was captured by sequencing in a study of blood T cells in healthy people across ages. The junction had 3 bases not matched to a gene; V was cut back by 5 bases and J by 4 bases. Germline CDR1 SGHTA, CDR2 FQGTGA. CDR3 length: 13 residues. Regarding this clonotype: The CDR3 does not close with the conserved phenylalanine or tryptophan, likely indicating a read error.

A second about 6 to 11 cycle PCR used barcoded and J-beta primers. Each CDR3 protein gets one entry after TCRdb re-called the 5' RACE reads with MiXCR. The sample includes 1.5 million to 1.9 million distinct CDR3 sequences, 35% to 45% of them seen just once. Sequences were obtained from blood. The receptor was derived from a woman between 18 and 30 years old in good health. The rearrangement joins TRBV7-3 to TRBJ1-2; 8 nucleotides line up with TRBD1. This CDR3 is CASSPGQGYGYTI. In DNA form, the CDR3 reads TGTGCCAGCAGCCCAGGACAGGGCTATGGCTACACCATC.